Each of the 17 T cell receptor beta chains below was sequenced from the same sample in a study of neurological immune-mediated disorders. TCRdb re-called the 5' RACE reads with MiXCR, one entry per CDR3 protein. Altogether 75,000 to 90,000 distinct CDR3 sequences are present, about a tenth being singletons, with the ten largest covering more than 1.5%. Source material: PBMCs. The receptors originated from a middle-aged man in good health.

This clonotype was found many times. The chain is built from TRBV5-1 and TRBJ1-5; 12 bases are a match to TRBD1. Per germline, CDR1 SGHRS and CDR2 YFSETQ. The V segment lost 5 bases and the J segment 4 bases; nucleotides outside the gene matches: 7. This CDR3 region has 16 residues. This CDR3 is CASSQGTGGANQPQHF. The DNA of the CDR3 is TGCGCCAGCAGTCAAGGGACAGGGGGCGCGAATCAGCCCCAGCATTTT.

Ten or more counts support this clonotype. This chain uses TRBV5-1 with TRBJ2-2; weak D call: TRBD2 (6 bases). Looked up from germline, CDR1 is SGHRS and CDR2 is YFSETQ. The CDR3 is 15 residues long. V was trimmed by 4 bases and J by 1 base, leaving 11 bases between them. The CDR3 DNA is TGCGCCAGCAGCCGGAGGGACGTGAACACCGGGGAGCTGTTTTTT. It is translated as CASSRRDVNTGELFF.

This clonotype appeared many times. This sequence joins TRBV5-1 and TRBJ1-3, with D hard to call. The CDR3 consists of 17 residues. With 0 bases removed from V and 0 bases from J, the gap between germline ends came to 13 bases. The germline V gene encodes CDR1 SGHRS and CDR2 YFSETQ. The CDR3 DNA reads TGCGCCAGCAGCTTGGGGGGAGCAAAGAGCTCTGGAAACACCATATATTTT. It specifies CASSLGGAKSSGNTIYF.

Ten or more counts support this clonotype. V is TRBV20-1 and J is TRBJ2-1; TRBD2 aligns across 9 bases. The CDR3 is 15 amino acids. The V gene end was trimmed by 5 bases and the J gene end by 4 bases; junction bases not matched to a gene: 9. Germline CDR1 DFQATT, CDR2 SNEGSKA (reference sequence). Here the CDR3 DNA reads TGCAGTGCTCTCCGACTAGCGGAGCCTTACAATGAGCAGTTCTTC. This translates into CSALRLAEPYNEQFF.

As to this clonotype: Just one base apart from a much larger clone, this may be a read error. The gene calls are TRBV20-1 and TRBJ2-5; a possible D gene is TRBD2 (5 bases). The CDR3 is 11 residues long. CDR1 and CDR2 from the germline V gene are DFQATT and SNEGSKA (reference sequence). The CDR3 loop reads CTASLEETQYF. In DNA, the CDR3 is TGCACTGCTAGCCTAGAAGAGACCCAGTACTTC.

This clonotype was found many times. This chain links TRBV20-1 with TRBJ2-4; the D gene is possibly TRBD2 (6 bases). Between the trimmed V and J ends, which lost 6 bases and 10 bases, there was a span of 19 bases. The CDR3 has 13 residues. Germline V gene sequence: CDR1 DFQATT, CDR2 SNEGSKA (reference sequence). CDR3 nucleotide sequence: TGCAGTGCCACCCTAGCGCCAATTAAGATTCAGTACTTC. Its protein product is CSATLAPIKIQYF.

In this sample, this clonotype turned up many times. V usage is TRBV7-9 and J usage is TRBJ1-5, with TRBD1 as a possible D gene (6 bases). There are 15 residues in the CDR3. The ends were cut back, 4 bases at V and 0 bases at J, with 10 bases in the middle. The germline V gene has CDR1 SEHNR and CDR2 FQNEAQ (reference sequence). The CDR3 spells CASSSTGYSNQPQHF. The CDR3 coding sequence is TGTGCCAGCAGCTCGACAGGTTATAGCAATCAGCCCCAGCATTTT.

On this clonotype itself: The junction departs from germline at one end; a sequencing error may be responsible. The gene calls are TRBV20-1 and TRBJ2-5; tentatively, D is TRBD1 or TRBD2 (6 bases each). Germline V gives CDR1 DFQATT, CDR2 SNEGSKA (reference sequence). The CDR3 consists of 14 residues. CDR3 in DNA: TGCTGTGCTAGAGATAGGGGGGCTGGAGAGACCCAGTACTTC. This gives the protein CCARDRGAGETQYF.

This clonotype showed up many times. The V and J genes are TRBV5-5 and TRBJ2-7, with D unresolved. CDR3 length equals 15 residues. Germline CDR1 is SGHKS and CDR2 is YYEKEE (reference sequence). The ends were cut back, 0 bases at V and 5 bases at J, with 15 bases in the middle. In DNA, the CDR3 is TGTGCCAGCAGCTTGGAATTTGTAGGGTCCCACGAGCAGTACTTC. Its protein product is CASSLEFVGSHEQYF.

The table lists this clonotype with a few counts. Being one base from a much bigger clone, this may be a read error. The rearrangement uses TRBV18 and TRBJ2-5; TRBD1 or TRBD2 may be the D gene (5 bases each). Looked up from germline, CDR1 is KGHSH and CDR2 is LQKENI. The CDR3 spans 15 residues. The CDR3 nucleotides read TGTGACAGCTCACCACTGAGGGACCAACAAGAGACCCAGTACTTC. Translation gives CDSSPLRDQQETQYF.

The rearrangement joins TRBV5-1 to TRBJ1-3, with TRBD1 as a possible D gene (6 bases). V was trimmed by 4 bases and J by 2 bases, leaving 16 bases between them. The CDR3 covers 16 residues. The germline CDR1 and CDR2 sequences are SGHRS and YFSETQ. The CDR3 here is CASSPSGGQAGNTIYF. The DNA of the CDR3 is TGCGCCAGCAGCCCAAGCGGGGGGCAGGCTGGAAACACCATATATTTT.

On this clonotype: Mismatch with germline at one junction end may stem from a read error. V is TRBV15 and J is TRBJ1-3; D uncertain. Germline CDR1 LNHNV, CDR2 YYDKDF (reference sequence). This CDR3 region has 17 residues. The CDR3 sequence: CDTSRERGYYSGNTIYF. The CDR3 DNA reads TGTGACACCAGCAGAGAACGGGGATATTACTCTGGAAACACCATATACTTT.

This clonotype came up a few times. One end of the junction does not line up with germline, which may come from a read error. J is TRBJ2-5 and V is TRBV7-7; 7 bases agree with TRBD1. Germline V gives CDR1 SSHAT, CDR2 FNYEAQ (reference sequence). This CDR3 spans 15 amino acids. The DNA for the CDR3 is TGTGCTAGCAGCTTGACAGGGAGCTACCAAGAGACCCAGTACTTC. Encoded protein: CASSLTGSYQETQYF. The variable domain in full, completed from reference TRBV7-7 and TRBJ2-5, reads GAGVSQSPRYKVTKRGQDVTLRCDPISSHATLYWYQQALGQGPEFLTYFNYEAQPDKSGLPSDRFSAERPEGSISTLTIQRTEQRDSAMYRCASSLTGSYQETQYFGPGTRLLVL.

Remarks on this clonotype: A much more abundant neighbour one base away suggests this may be a read error. The gene calls are TRBV2 and TRBJ1-5; D remains unclear. The germline V and J ends were trimmed by 7 bases and 4 bases, with 11 bases remaining between them. The CDR3 is 13 amino acids. Germline V gene data show CDR1 as SNHLY and CDR2 as FYNNEI. The CDR3 DNA follows: TGTGCCAGCAATCGGGTAAGTAATCAGCCCCAGCATTTT. Translation gives CASNRVSNQPQHF.

The chain employs TRBV3-1 and TRBJ1-3; possibly TRBD1 for D (6 bases). The CDR3 covers 15 residues. Germline assignment: CDR1 LGHDT and CDR2 YNNKEL (reference sequence). V gave up 2 bases and J gave up 8 bases, with 16 bases separating them. The CDR3 sequence is CASSQYRDPSDTIYF. The CDR3 region has the DNA TGTGCCAGCAGCCAATACAGGGATCCTTCGGACACCATATATTTT.

This clonotype was counted ten times or more. This chain links TRBV12-3 or TRBV12-4 with TRBJ2-1; D unclear. V was shortened by 0 bases and J by 5 bases, with 8 bases between the two germline ends. The CDR3 length is 14 residues. In DNA, the CDR3 is TGTGCCAGCAGTTTAGCCTCTAAGAACAATGAGCAGTTCTTC. Translating gives CASSLASKNNEQFF.

This clonotype was counted at least ten times. V gene TRBV14 combines with J gene TRBJ2-1; TRBD1 is a possible D gene (6 bases). The germline V gene has CDR1 SGHDN and CDR2 FVKESK. The CDR3 contains 15 residues. The germline V and J ends were trimmed by 1 base and 9 bases, with 16 bases remaining between them. In DNA, the CDR3 is TGTGCCAGCAGCCAAGTGGGACAACTTGAGGCTGAGCAGTTCTTC. Its translation: CASSQVGQLEAEQFF.